The present entry profiles one TCR beta chain with its context. The template, about 550 ng total RNA, yielded TCR beta cDNA made with a constant-region primer. Slightly modified ARM-PCR served as the procedure for the TCR beta libraries. These libraries came from three rounds of nested multiplex PCR. Running roughly 10 cycles apiece, the first two PCR rounds relied on TRBV1-TRBV30 forward primers together with a C-beta reverse primer. TCRdb reanalysed the multiplex PCR reads using MiXCR and keeps one entry per CDR3 protein. The table lists about 310,000 distinct CDR3 sequences, around three fifths of them singletons, with 15% to 20% in the top ten. The sample is drawn from a study of tumor-infiltrating lymphocytes in primary liver carcinoma. The V gene lost 5 bases and the J gene lost 7 bases, with 5 bases spanning the gap. CDR3 length: 11 residues. Germline loops: CDR1 MDHEN, CDR2 SYDVKM. Unsorted whole blood yielded blood RNA, and germline DNA was extracted as well.

This chain connects TRBV28 to TRBJ2-2; no reliable D call. This receptor was identified in a woman aged 25-40 years with primary liver carcinoma and hepatitis B virus infection. The material sequenced was peripheral blood. The CDR3 region is CASSTHGELFF. The CDR3 DNA reads as TGTGCCAGCAGTACCCACGGGGAGCTGTTTTTT.